A selection of T cell receptor beta chains follows, all from one sample in a study of blood T cells in healthy people across ages. Each CDR3 protein is one row after TCRdb ran MiXCR on the 5' RACE reads. The sample lists 1.5 million to 2 million distinct CDR3 sequences, roughly 30% occurring once. The sequencing input was blood. Source of these receptors: a woman aged 30 to 39 in good health. CDR3s include the opening cysteine and the closing phenylalanine or tryptophan. A D gene is named only where the DNA matches it firmly. For some rows the clone size is stated as once, few or many, or as a class when expanded; others skip it.

many | 14 | TRBJ1-2 | TRBD1 | TRBV7-9 | CASSSPGQGNGYTF | TGTGCCAGCAGCTCTCCGGGACAGGGAAATGGCTACACCTTC
. | 17 | TRBJ2-5 | TRBD2 | TRBV4-1 | CASSQGPSGGPEETQYF | TGCGCCAGCAGCCAAGGTCCGAGCGGGGGGCCAGAGGAGACCCAGTACTTC
. | 14 | TRBJ2-1 | TRBD2 | TRBV20-1 | CSASYGRAGDEQFF | TGCAGTGCTAGTTACGGGAGGGCCGGGGATGAGCAGTTCTTC
. | 13 | TRBJ2-1 | . | TRBV10-1 | CASSDTDQETQFF | TGCGCCAGCAGTGACACAGACCAAGAGACCCAGTTCTTC
few | 13 | TRBJ2-1 | . | TRBV4-2 | CASSLNRANEQFF | TGTGCCAGCAGTTTAAACAGGGCTAATGAGCAGTTCTTC
few | 15 | TRBJ2-1 | . | TRBV20-1 | CSATGGGVDYNEQFF | TGCAGTGCTACAGGAGGGGGGGTAGACTACAATGAGCAGTTCTTC
many | 14 | TRBJ2-1 | TRBD1 | TRBV29-1 | CSGQKGTVYNEQFF | TGCAGCGGTCAGAAAGGGACAGTCTACAATGAGCAGTTCTTC
many | 14 | TRBJ2-7 | . | TRBV29-1 | CSVEVSTGSYEQYF | TGCAGCGTTGAAGTGAGCACTGGTTCCTACGAGCAGTACTTC
once | 13 | TRBJ1-2 | . | TRBV7-6 | CASSSVGEGGYTF | TGTGCCAGCAGCTCAGTCGGTGAGGGAGGCTACACCTTC
. | 14 | TRBJ1-1 | . | TRBV12-3/TRBV12-4 | CASSPLAGVPEAFF | TGTGCCAGCAGTCCCTTAGCCGGGGTCCCTGAAGCTTTCTTT
. | 14 | TRBJ2-3 | . | TRBV6-5 | CASSTNPRDSPPYF | TGTGCCAGCAGTACGAACCCCCGGGACTCCCCTCCGTATTTT
many | 14 | TRBJ2-7 | . | TRBV10-3 | CAISDSRNPYEQYF | TGTGCCATCAGTGATTCGCGGAACCCCTACGAGCAGTACTTC
few | 14 | TRBJ2-3 | . | TRBV28 | CASSLSTGSDTQYF | TGTGCCAGCAGTTTATCTACAGGGTCGGATACGCAGTATTTT
. | 13 | TRBJ2-3 | . | TRBV29-1 | CSVRQSSIDTRYF | TGCAGCGTTCGACAGTCTAGCATAGATACGCGGTATTTT
many | 15 | TRBJ2-1 | . | TRBV6-5 | CASSRSGQSYNEQFF | TGTGCCAGCAGTAGGTCCGGACAGTCCTACAATGAGCAGTTCTTC
few | 14 | TRBJ1-2 | TRBD1 | TRBV5-1 | CASSSTGGEYGYTF | TGCGCCAGCAGCTCCACAGGGGGCGAATATGGCTACACCTTC
. | 13 | TRBJ1-1 | . | TRBV12-3/TRBV12-4 | CASSLGTNREAFF | TGTGCCAGCAGTTTGGGCACCAACCGTGAAGCTTTCTTT
. | 16 | TRBJ1-4 | . | TRBV4-1 | CASSQVPESTNEKLFF | TGCGCCAGCAGCCAAGTCCCGGAGTCAACTAATGAAAAACTGTTTTTT
. | 15 | TRBJ2-3 | . | TRBV12-3/TRBV12-4 | CASSSHGGLTDTQYF | TGTGCCAGCAGTTCACACGGAGGGCTCACAGATACGCAGTATTTC
few | 16 | TRBJ1-1 | . | TRBV5-5 | CASEDSFYKGYTEAFF | TGTGCCAGCGAGGACAGTTTCTACAAAGGGTACACTGAAGCTTTCTTT
few | 14 | TRBJ2-5 | TRBD2 | TRBV6-1 | CASMLGLALETQYF | TGTGCCAGCATGCTAGGACTAGCCTTAGAGACCCAGTACTTC
. | 15 | TRBJ1-2 | . | TRBV6-5 | CASLPVGFEHYGYTF | TGTGCCAGCCTACCAGTCGGGTTTGAGCACTATGGCTACACCTTC
. | 15 | TRBJ2-2 | . | TRBV12-3/TRBV12-4 | CASSFQLLNTGELFF | TGTGCCAGCAGTTTCCAACTTTTGAACACCGGGGAGCTGTTTTTT
. | 14 | TRBJ2-1 | . | TRBV11-2 | CASSPNQGGYEQFF | TGTGCCAGCAGCCCCAACCAGGGGGGCTATGAGCAGTTCTTC
few | 13 | TRBJ2-5 | . | TRBV7-2 | CASSLTGCETQYF | TGTGCCAGCAGCTTAACCGGGTGCGAGACCCAGTACTTC
. | 18 | TRBJ1-2 | . | TRBV27 | CASSLEGKGPFANYGYTF | TGTGCCAGCAGTTTAGAAGGGAAAGGCCCGTTTGCTAACTATGGCTACACCTTC
. | 15 | TRBJ1-1 | . | TRBV28 | CASSSPGAGNTEAFF | TGTGCCAGCAGTTCCCCCGGGGCCGGGAACACTGAAGCTTTCTTT
. | 14 | TRBJ2-1 | . | TRBV7-9 | CASSLYGGNDEQFF | TGTGCCAGCAGCTTATACGGGGGAAATGATGAGCAGTTCTTC
many | 15 | TRBJ2-4 | TRBD1 | TRBV7-9 | CASSLVRTGGNIQYF | TGTGCCAGCAGCTTAGTACGGACAGGAGGTAACATTCAGTACTTC
. | 10 | TRBJ1-5 | TRBD1 | TRBV11-3 | CASTGQLEHF | TGTGCCAGCACGGGACAGCTGGAGCATTTT
. | 14 | TRBJ2-2 | . | TRBV7-9 | CASSPARYTGELFF | TGTGCCAGCAGCCCCGCACGATACACCGGGGAGCTGTTTTTT
few | 15 | TRBJ2-3 | TRBD2 | TRBV20-1 | CSAETTSGSSDTQYF | TGCAGTGCCGAAACGACTAGCGGATCTTCAGATACGCAGTATTTT
. | 14 | TRBJ1-1 | TRBD1 | TRBV12-3/TRBV12-4 | CASRPTGGETEAFF | TGTGCCAGCAGGCCCACAGGGGGAGAGACTGAAGCTTTCTTT
. | 15 | TRBJ1-2 | . | TRBV7-2 | CASSLRVDSNYGYTF | TGTGCCAGCAGCTTACGTGTGGATTCTAACTATGGCTACACCTTC
. | 17 | TRBJ2-3 | . | TRBV7-9 | CASSLVVAQSSTDTQYF | TGTGCCAGCAGCTTAGTTGTAGCTCAATCTAGCACAGATACGCAGTATTTT
many | 14 | TRBJ1-5 | . | TRBV29-1 | CSYSSGAGNQPQHF | TGCAGCTATTCCTCAGGGGCGGGCAATCAGCCCCAGCATTTT
many | 17 | TRBJ2-5 | TRBD1 | TRBV9 | CASSAGQGREVQETQYF | TGTGCCAGCAGCGCCGGACAGGGCCGGGAAGTTCAAGAGACCCAGTACTTC
. | 13 | TRBJ2-5 | . | TRBV5-1 | CASSLLQGETRYF | TGCGCCAGCAGCCTTCTCCAAGGGGAGACCCGGTACTTC
. | 15 | TRBJ2-7 | TRBD2 | TRBV3-1 | CASSQISGAGYEQYF | TGTGCCAGCAGCCAAATTAGCGGGGCTGGCTACGAGCAGTACTTC
. | 16 | TRBJ2-3 | TRBD2 | TRBV30 | CAWNSGRALGADTQYF | TGTGCCTGGAATAGCGGGAGGGCCTTGGGGGCAGATACGCAGTATTTT
few | 17 | TRBJ1-5 | . | TRBV4-1 | CASSQTDSAGSNQPQHF | TGCGCCAGCAGCCAAACAGACAGCGCTGGGAGCAATCAGCCCCAGCATTTT
. | 16 | TRBJ2-1 | TRBD1 | TRBV5-1 | CASSLMTGGSYNEQFF | TGCGCCAGCAGCTTGATGACAGGGGGCTCTTACAATGAGCAGTTCTTC
. | 15 | TRBJ2-1 | . | TRBV5-1 | CASSLEGLTYNEQVF | TGCGCCAGCAGCTTAGAGGGGCTGACCTACAATGAGCAGGTCTTC
few | 15 | TRBJ2-3 | TRBD2 | TRBV5-1 | CASSFQRGVTDTQYF | TGCGCCAGCAGCTTCCAGCGGGGGGTGACAGATACGCAGTATTTT
. | 15 | TRBJ2-5 | TRBD2 | TRBV7-2 | CASSQRSAGVETQYF | TGTGCCAGCAGCCAAAGATCAGCGGGAGTAGAGACCCAGTACTTC
many | 14 | TRBJ2-7 | . | TRBV9 | CASSASGGSYEQYF | TGTGCCAGCAGCGCCTCCGGGGGCTCCTACGAGCAGTACTTC
. | 13 | TRBJ2-1 | . | TRBV19 | CASSIGLEGEQFF | TGTGCCAGTAGTATCGGGCTAGAGGGTGAGCAGTTCTTC
many | 13 | TRBJ2-5 | . | TRBV4-1 | CASSQGLQETQYF | TGTGCCAGCAGCCAGGGACTCCAAGAGACCCAGTACTTC
. | 18 | TRBJ1-2 | . | TRBV5-1 | CASSLWGGPQDGGIHYTF | TGCGCCAGCAGCTTGTGGGGGGGTCCCCAGGACGGGGGGATCCACTACACCTTC
. | 11 | TRBJ1-5 | . | TRBV21-1 | CACSQTQPQHF | TGTGCCTGCTCCCAAACACAACCCCAGCATTTT
many | 14 | TRBJ1-5 | . | TRBV6-5 | CASSYSGRNQPQHF | TGTGCCAGCAGTTACTCCGGCAGGAATCAGCCCCAGCATTTT
. | 12 | TRBJ1-2 | . | TRBV28 | CASRSTVYGYTF | TGTGCCAGCAGGTCTACGGTCTATGGCTACACCTTC
. | 16 | TRBJ2-1 | TRBD2 | TRBV4-1 | CASSQDSGGARNEQFF | TGCGCCAGCAGCCAGGATAGCGGGGGGGCCAGAAATGAGCAGTTCTTC
few | 13 | TRBJ2-5 | TRBD1 | TRBV7-7 | CASSSDRGPQQYF | TGTGCCAGCAGCTCCGACAGGGGTCCTCAGCAGTACTTC
few | 15 | TRBJ2-1 | . | TRBV27 | CASSLRVFPFVEQFF | TGTGCCAGCAGTCTCCGGGTCTTCCCATTCGTTGAGCAGTTCTTC